Given below is one TCR beta chain in context. The antigen this receptor binds is unknown. Base qualities are missing; no much larger clone stands one base away. The immunoSEQ Assay, a bias-controlled multiplex PCR, was used to amplify TCRbeta CDR3 regions from genomic DNA. The authors' analysis ran thus. Nucleated cell counts per sample were estimated from amplification of reference gene primers within the assay. Sequence reads were collapsed and filtered to measure the absolute abundance of every unique TCRbeta CDR3 rearrangement. Productive Simpson clonality was computed per sample as the square root of Simpson's diversity index over productive rearrangements. Entries here come from immuneACCESS through TCRdb and include only in-frame sequences with V and J called. Some clones fail to appear in such tables; in the studies checked, an unresolved V gene covers under half of the shortfall, and the cause of the remainder is unknown. The V and J calls and the clone size are those of that table, but D and trimming were determined from the DNA. The sample contains about 130,000 clones, 70% to 85% of them found a single time. Clones ranked in the top ten supply around 15% of the sample.

Collaborating institutions collected whole blood in K2EDTA tubes following their own protocols. For TCRbeta analysis, collaborators shipped samples as frozen whole blood, isolated PBMCs, or DNA extracted from either of those sample types. This sample is part of a study of blood T cell repertoires in COVID-19 (dated by TCRdb to about 2020). Notes on the research overall: The collaborator samples originated in the United States, Italy and Spain and spanned the acute and convalescent phases of COVID-19. Sample metadata almost always included a de-identified subject ID, COVID-19 status, age in years and sex. HLA class I and class II types, where available, came from metadata supplied by the sample provider rather than from assay-based typing. The material from the prospective study consisted of cDNA or gDNA derived from T cells, B-cell-depleted T cells, or PBMCs. Subjects who had been exposed to COVID-19, were actively infected with it, or had recovered from it provided the deeply sampled blood TCRbeta repertoires that made up the dataset. Samples were obtained from the ongoing ImmuneRACE study (first 160 participants) and from 1,000 to 1,500 subjects provided by 6 global collaborators. The repertoires were released in a freely available public database intended as a resource for research on the immune response to SARS-CoV-2. General findings and caveats noted by the study authors: The quantity of clinical and demographic metadata differed by source and by participant and was supplied without curation.

Counted from cysteine to phenylalanine, this CDR3 has 16 amino acids. Only the CDR3 DNA stays, 48 bases, in frame from base 1. V ends up 1 base short and J 4 bases short, with an unmatched junction base count of 8. The germline V gene supplies CDR1 SGHRS and CDR2 YFSETQ. The sequence came from a woman aged 45-60 years with acute or convalescent COVID-19. Sequencing input: peripheral blood. The chain is encoded by TRBV5-1 joined to TRBJ1-1; the junction holds 9 bases that match TRBD1. At the DNA level, the sequence is TGCGCCAGCAGCTTGATACCCGGACAGGGGTCCACTGAAGCTTTCTTT. Its translation reads: CASSLIPGQGSTEAFF.